This T cell receptor beta chain was recorded in a study of shared clonotypes between healthy human individuals. General observations from the study: Unshared clonotypes carried lower generation probabilities than those common to all four donors. Represented genetic and exposure-history diversity was restricted by having few donors. Read depth was anticipated to influence clonotype sharing among donors. For naive CD4 cells, roughly 4.6% of clonotypes were shared across a handful of donors.

Per the germline V gene, CDR1 is SNHLY and CDR2 is FYNNEI. This CDR3 contains 13 residues. The V end was cut by 5 bases, the J end by 3 bases, with 9 bases between. As to this clone: As yet, its antigen is unknown.

Here immunoSEQ multiplex PCR was the method, and the copy in TCRdb shows in-frame clones only, minus some. The sample yields hundreds of thousands of clones, roughly 95% seen once. This TCR was recovered from a woman aged 25-40 years in good health. Sequenced: naive CD4+ T cells sorted from blood. Subset: CD45RA+ positively selected. V gene TRBV2 combines with J gene TRBJ2-3; no clear D gene. The CDR3, as DNA: TGTGCCAGCAGTACAATGATGACAGATACGCAGTATTTT. Encoded protein: CASSTMMTDTQYF. The complete variable domain, with remaining parts taken from reference TRBV2 and TRBJ2-3, reads EPEVTQTPSHQVTQMGQEVILRCVPISNHLYFYWYRQILGQKVEFLVSFYNNEISEKSEIFDDQFSVERPDGSNFTLKIRSTKLEDSAMYFCASSTMMTDTQYFGPGTRLTVL.